These T cell receptor beta chains were read from a single sample in a study of blood T cell repertoires in COVID-19. Assay used: immunoSEQ multiplex PCR; TCRdb lists only in-frame clones, some missing. The sample has fewer than 350,000 clones; around 87% are singletons. The sequenced sample was peripheral blood. These receptors came from a woman aged 25 to 39 who had recovered from COVID-19. CDR3s leave out the opening cysteine and the closing phenylalanine or tryptophan. Each record gives: J gene, V gene, CDR3 length, CDR3 protein.

>TRBJ2-2|TRBV28|12
ASQDRDGTGELF
>TRBJ2-7|TRBV7-9|12
ASSLETGGYEQY
>TRBJ2-7|TRBV5-5|12
ASSWTSVSYEQY
>TRBJ1-5|TRBV28|10
ASNEAPQPQH
>TRBJ1-1|TRBV5-1|13
ASSLVITGNTEAF
>TRBJ1-1|TRBV27|12
ASSPTGGPTEAF
>TRBJ2-7|TRBV18|12
ASSPPSDSYEQY
>TRBJ2-7|TRBV9|17
ASSGVPGLAGANSYEQY
>TRBJ1-4|TRBV6-5|11
ASSYEGREKLF
>TRBJ2-7|TRBV5-1|10
ASSLGGYEQY
>TRBJ2-3|TRBV19|13
ASSIGGQSAHTQY
>TRBJ2-3|TRBV24-1|12
ATSGQGRTDTQY
>TRBJ2-7|TRBV7-2|12
ASSSRTGYYEQY
>TRBJ2-7|TRBV24-1|13
ATSAVAGVYYEQY
>TRBJ2-7|TRBV3-1/TRBV3-2|13
ASSLRGQISYEQY
>TRBJ2-7|TRBV5-6|14
ASSLSLGSAGYEQY
>TRBJ2-6|TRBV28|14
ASSLVGATGANVLT
>TRBJ1-4|TRBV25-1|13
ASSAMGQGDEKLF
>TRBJ1-1|TRBV5-1|14
ASSLRSGGGSTEAF
>TRBJ2-6|TRBV5-4|17
ASSLGTGGVLTGANVLT
>TRBJ1-2|TRBV11-1|10
ASSSFNYGYT
>TRBJ1-4|TRBV10-2|11
ASSDAGYEKLF
>TRBJ2-7|TRBV13|12
ASSLRGGRLEQY
>TRBJ2-1|TRBV12-3/TRBV12-4|10
ASSLGAQEQF
>TRBJ1-4|TRBV29-1|13
SVEGAGQGDEKLF
>TRBJ2-2|TRBV19|13
ASSIYDGGIGELF
>TRBJ1-2|TRBV4-3|12
ASSQDQLNYGYT
>TRBJ2-5|TRBV28|15
ASSTVDRDLYQETQY
>TRBJ2-1|TRBV7-6|14
ASSFGGASSYNEQF
>TRBJ1-1|TRBV11-3|11
ASSLSSSSEAF
>TRBJ2-1|TRBV7-9|14
ASSSILAATYNEQF
>TRBJ2-2|TRBV19|13
ACSSLDSPTGELF
>TRBJ1-4|TRBV7-9|13
ASSLGTGGAEKLF
>TRBJ1-3|TRBV10-3|13
AISESVTSGNTIY
>TRBJ2-1|TRBV5-4|14
ASRSSGRSRNNEQF
>TRBJ1-6|TRBV7-2|15
ASSFRDSGSYNSPLH
>TRBJ1-1|TRBV10-3|17
AISAQGEGLGRMNTEAF
>TRBJ1-1|TRBV18|12
ASSGTGPNTEAF
>TRBJ2-7|TRBV3-1/TRBV3-2|11
ASSQGGIGEQY
>TRBJ2-3|TRBV30|13
AWSDRGSGTDTQY
>TRBJ2-5|TRBV5-1|11
ASSLASVETQY
>TRBJ1-1|TRBV7-2|12
ASSSRGGTTEAF
>TRBJ2-1|TRBV20-1|13
SASVRLAGVNEQF
>TRBJ2-2|TRBV25-1|12
ASSLTGGTGELF
>TRBJ1-2|TRBV11-2|15
ASSLAVRTGINYGYT
>TRBJ2-7|TRBV27|14
ASSQTLSGDSYEQY
>TRBJ2-5|TRBV4-1|12
ASSRGLAGGTQY
>TRBJ2-3|TRBV27|12
ASSPTGGTDTQY
>TRBJ2-1|TRBV5-4|12
ASSSGPAGNEQF
>TRBJ2-5|TRBV4-2|13
ASSPLVGGQETQY
>TRBJ1-2|TRBV28|12
ASRPTGLDYGYT
>TRBJ1-2|TRBV11-2|13
ASSSTTGGYYGYT